This T cell receptor beta chain was recovered during a study of blood T cells in healthy people across ages. About the research overall: Per every two T cells, about one barcoded beta molecule was captured by template switching.

Germline V gene data show CDR1 as SGHVS and CDR2 as FNYEAQ. The CDR3 runs 15 residues. V trimming: 1 base; J trimming: 3 bases; junction bases outside the gene matches: 4. Findings and limits, study-wide: The lack of PBMC sorting stopped any conclusive naive versus antigen-experienced comparison. There were more naive CD4+ cells and higher diversity in long-lived donors than in aged donors.

Primers used in a second PCR of about 7 to 12 cycles were a sample-barcoded 5' primer and a J-beta primer mix. Researchers report that each sample yielded at least 3 million CDR3-containing paired-end reads. TCRdb reanalysed the 5' RACE reads using MiXCR and keeps one entry per CDR3 protein. The profile shows 800,000 or so distinct CDR3 sequences, around 50% of them singletons. With regard to this clonotype: Its specificity is unknown.

This clonotype was sampled from a man of 80 years or more in good health. The chain is built from TRBV7-6 and TRBJ2-3; 7 bases fit TRBD1. Sequencing was done on a sample of blood. This CDR3 reads CASSLVTGQTDTQYF. The CDR3 coding sequence is TGTGCCAGCAGCTTAGTTACGGGACAGACAGATACGCAGTATTTT.